This TCR beta chain came from a study of synovial regulatory T cells in juvenile arthritis (dated by TCRdb to between 2014 and 2017). As for the study more broadly: Of the sequenced patients, six received methotrexate, one received methotrexate plus infliximab, a few were therapy-naive, and one had no treatment information. Although effector T cell subsets in the cohort were also sequenced for comparisons, the Treg dataset on its own covers only blood and synovial fluid Treg cells. The study compared the TCRbeta CDR3 repertoires of blood iaTreg cells, other blood Treg cells and synovial fluid Treg cells taken from matched patient samples. Treg and Teff subsets from more than ten JIA patients with active disease were included in the TCR repertoire comparisons. The paper as a whole reports these results and caveats: Blood iaTreg cells showed lower TCR diversity than other blood Treg cells, consistent with antigen-driven expansion. Across patients, iaTreg TCR repertoires were largely private and overlapped partially with synovial Teff repertoires and blood CPL repertoires. More CDR3 sequences were shared by synovial Treg cells with iaTreg cells than with other blood Treg cells, and a closer relation was confirmed by Chao-Jaccard similarity.

Library preparation used the immunoSEQ multiplex PCR assay. TCRbeta CDR3 sequencing was performed by Adaptive Biotechnologies. The source study handled its data this way. Repertoire similarity was assessed with the Chao-modified Jaccard index and with the median clonotype overlap from 200 random subsamples of equal sample size. Similarity analyses used either productive nucleotide sequences or in silico-translated amino acid sequences. Hierarchical clustering with single linkage and t-SNE based on Chao-modified Jaccard distances were applied for the comparison of repertoires. Repertoire diversity was measured with the Renyi index after sample size normalisation across a range of alpha values. TCRdb stores this immuneACCESS table with in-frame sequences only. Part of the clones is absent; in the studies checked, under half of the shortfall reflects unresolved V genes, and no reason is known for the rest. V, J and clone size derive from that table, while D and trimming were established from the DNA sequence. The record for this sample contains about 6,400 clones. The top ten clones comprise roughly 0.61% of the sample.

The donors for the TCR repertoire analysis were roughly eleven juvenile idiopathic arthritis patients with active disease who had not reached inactive disease, of whom 3 were polyarticular and 8 were oligoarticular. A median age of around 11 years (range about 2.1-25) and a median disease duration of approximately seven years (range 0.2-19.1) were recorded for the TCR-sequenced patients. Samples for TCR repertoire analysis were collected at two centres in Italy. Peripheral blood mononuclear cells were separated on a Histopaque-1077 density gradient and then cryopreserved in approximately 90% FCS with around 10% DMSO. Points on this clone: Its antigen is currently not known.

Including cysteine and phenylalanine, the CDR3 has 15 amino acids. Only the protein is on record. As encoded in the germline V gene, CDR1 is SGHVS while CDR2 is FQNEAQ. The V and J genes are TRBV7-8 and TRBJ1-1; TCRdb reports TRBD1, a call that lacks DNA to check it against. Specimen: Treg cells from blood. In light of the paper, this sample's cell subset or site label describes: remaining (HLA-DR-negative) circulating blood Treg cells. This TCR came from a donor between 2 and 29 years old with juvenile idiopathic arthritis. The CDR3 protein: CASSLTLRGNTEAFF.